In this sample, the clone carrying this TCR beta chain turned up a few times. Its antigen remains unknown. These data are taken from a study of identical twins. Study-level results: Within cord blood, abundant beta clonotypes carried fewer insertions, but memory repertoires showed no such trend.

Each CDR3 protein is one row after TCRdb ran MiXCR on the 5' RACE reads. This table has about 920,000 distinct CDR3 sequences, approximately 13% appearing once. Germline values: CDR1 LNHDA, CDR2 SQIVND (reference sequence). CDR3 length equals 16 residues. V shed 4 bases, J shed 6 bases, and the junction held 7 bases outside the gene matches. This same sample was also part of a study on yellow fever vaccine responses in identical twins.

The J gene is TRBJ2-1, the V gene TRBV19; TRBD2 matches 12 bases. Material for sequencing was PBMCs. This TCR was sampled from a woman aged 18-29 years in good health. CDR3 in DNA: TGTGCCAGTAGTACGATCCCGGGACTAGCGGGCAATGAGCAGTTCTTC. Protein sequence: CASSTIPGLAGNEQFF.